One sample yielded the 5 T cell receptor beta chains listed below, sequenced in a study of blood T cell repertoires in COVID-19. Measured with immunoSEQ multiplex PCR; TCRdb has only the in-frame clones, and not every one. The data hold roughly 180,000 clones, with 81% observed a single time. Sequenced material: PBMCs or T cells enriched from blood (not recorded which). All receptors derive from a woman in her thirties or forties with acute COVID-19.

The chain uses TRBV29-1 and TRBJ2-3, with 9 bases aligning to TRBD2. V gave up 7 bases and J gave up 1 base; unmatched junction bases: 6. Per the germline V gene, CDR1 is SQVTM and CDR2 is ANQGSEA. This CDR3 region has 14 residues. The CDR3 DNA is TGCAGCGCGGCCCGACTAGCGGGCACAGATACGCAGTATTTT. This encodes CSAARLAGTDTQYF.

The CDR3 spells CATSSSGGHNEQFF. Here the CDR3 DNA reads TGTGCCACCAGCAGCAGCGGGGGGCACAATGAGCAGTTCTTC. This chain joins TRBV15 and TRBJ2-1, with TRBD2 matching 9 bases. Looked up from germline, CDR1 is LNHNV and CDR2 is YYDKDF (reference sequence). This CDR3 contains 14 residues. The J segment lost 5 bases and the V segment lost 3 bases, leaving 2 bases of the junction unmatched.

The rearrangement uses TRBV30 and TRBJ2-1; 12 bases are shared with TRBD2. The V segment lost 1 base and the J segment 8 bases; nucleotides outside the gene matches: 6. The length of the CDR3 is 15 residues. Germline CDR1 reads GTSNPN; CDR2 reads SVGIG (reference sequence). CDR3 residues: CAWSGSSGRAYEQFF. DNA of the CDR3: TGTGCCTGGAGTGGGTCTAGCGGGAGGGCATATGAGCAGTTCTTC. The variable domain in full, with the rest retrieved from reference TRBV30 and TRBJ2-1, is SQTIHQWPATLVQPVGSPLSLECTVEGTSNPNLYWYRQAAGRGLQLLFYSVGIGQISSEVPQNLSASRPQDRQFILSSKKLLLSDSGFYLCAWSGSSGRAYEQFFGPGTRLTVL.

J is TRBJ1-1 and V is TRBV28; no definite D call. The V gene lost 2 bases and the J gene lost 4 bases, with 11 bases spanning the gap. The CDR3 spans 14 residues. The germline gives CDR1 MDHEN, CDR2 SYDVKM. The CDR3 spells CASSLESSGTEAFF. The CDR3 bases are TGTGCCAGCAGTTTAGAGTCAAGCGGCACTGAAGCTTTCTTT.

This clone has only one observation. The V gene is TRBV27, the J gene TRBJ1-1; a weak D match, TRBD1 (6 bases). Germline V gene sequence: CDR1 MNHEY, CDR2 SMNVEV (reference sequence). The CDR3 length is 13 residues. V dropped 5 bases and J dropped 9 bases, with 16 bases sitting between them. This CDR3 is CASSLRDTTKAFF. The CDR3 region has the DNA TGTGCCAGCAGTCTCCGGGACACGACTAAAGCTTTCTTT.